Listed below are T cell receptor beta chains from one sample, sequenced in a study of CD8+ T cells in alopecia areata. The table came from immunoSEQ multiplex PCR; TCRdb's copy has only in-frame clones and leaves some out. Among fewer than 250,000 clones listed, less than 45% were seen once. The sequencing here drew on CD4+ T cells sorted from blood, taken at approximately week 31, from a patient treated with tofacitinib. All receptors derive from a human donor with alopecia areata. CDR3s include the opening cysteine and the closing phenylalanine or tryptophan. The D gene is left open where the match is weak. Clone size, where shown, is once, few, many, or a class for clones that have expanded.

V	size	D	J	DNA	CDR3
TRBV5-1	NA	NA	TRBJ1-1	TGCGCCAGCAGCTTGCAGGTCCCCAACACTGAAGCTTTCTTT	CASSLQVPNTEAFF
TRBV7-3	NA	NA	TRBJ2-2	TGTGCCAGCAGCTTGGGCGCTGGAGTCGGGACCGGGGAGCTGTTTTTT	CASSLGAGVGTGELFF
TRBV7-9	NA	NA	TRBJ1-2	TGTGCCAGCAGCCCCCAGGGGTGGCTTAACTATGGCTACACCTTC	CASSPQGWLNYGYTF
TRBV2	NA	TRBD2	TRBJ2-7	TGTGCCAGCAGTCAAGCGGGGGAGCAGTACTTC	CASSQAGEQYF
TRBV7-3	NA	NA	TRBJ1-5	TGTGCCAGCAGCTTAAGGGAACTAAATAGCAATCAGCCCCAGCATTTT	CASSLRELNSNQPQHF
TRBV5-6	NA	NA	TRBJ2-1	TGTGCCAGCACCCGTACCCGCGCTGACTCCTACAATGAGCAGTTCTTC	CASTRTRADSYNEQFF
TRBV7-3	NA	NA	TRBJ2-1	TGTGCCAGCAGCTCCCAGGGCGATGAGCAGTTCTTC	CASSSQGDEQFF
TRBV5-1	NA	TRBD1	TRBJ2-5	TGCGCCAGCAGCTTCGGACAGGGACGAGAGACCCAGTACTTC	CASSFGQGRETQYF
TRBV25-1	NA	NA	TRBJ2-7	TGTGCCAGCAGTGGGACCCCCTACGAGCAGTACTTC	CASSGTPYEQYF
TRBV30	few	NA	TRBJ2-3	TGTGCCTGGAGTGTAGGGGATCTCAACACAGATACGCAGTATTTT	CAWSVGDLNTDTQYF
TRBV5-4	NA	NA	TRBJ2-5	TGTGCCAGCAGTCCCCGGACGGAGAGGGAGACCCAGTACTTC	CASSPRTERETQYF
TRBV5-1	few	NA	TRBJ2-3	TGCGCCAGCAGCACCCCAGGGGCAGATACGCAGTATTTT	CASSTPGADTQYF
TRBV19	NA	NA	TRBJ2-7	TGTGCCAGTAGTATAGCGGGGGCGCCCGAGCAGTACTTC	CASSIAGAPEQYF
TRBV7-3	few	TRBD1	TRBJ2-3	TGTGCCAGCAGCTCAGACAGGGGGCAAGATACGCAGTATTTT	CASSSDRGQDTQYF
TRBV27	NA	TRBD1	TRBJ1-2	TGTGCCAGCAGTTTTCGAGACAGGGGACACTATGGCTACACCTTC	CASSFRDRGHYGYTF